This TCR beta chain was documented in a study of vaccination effects on CD4 cells after COVID-19. CD4+ T cells specific for antigen were expanded with viral peptide pools by the ViraFEST assay before sequencing. Subsequent to ten to eleven days of culture, CD4+ T cells were isolated. Produced via immunoSEQ multiplex PCR; TCRdb's table is partial and in-frame only. The table lists about 20,000 clones, 70% to 80% of them singletons, with 16% in the top ten. The J segment lost 4 bases and the V segment lost 1 base, leaving 6 bases of the junction unmatched. Germline V gene data show CDR1 as SEHNR and CDR2 as FQNEAQ (reference sequence). CDR3 length: 15 amino acids. Remarks on this clone: The antigen remains undetermined.

This clonotype was obtained from a human donor who received a COVID-19 vaccine. This sequence joins TRBV7-9 and TRBJ1-2; 7 bases agree with TRBD1. Sample: CD4+ T cells from PBMCs cultured with HCoV-229E spike peptides, taken before COVID-19 vaccination. CDR3 coding DNA: TGTGCCAGCAGCTTAGATGAGGGGGCGGGCTATGGCTACACCTTC. It specifies CASSLDEGAGYGYTF.